What follows are 29 T cell receptor beta chains derived from one specimen sequenced in a study of blood T cells in healthy people across ages. PCR was performed a second time for about 6 to 11 cycles using a sample-barcoded 5' primer and a J-beta primer mix. TCRdb reanalysed the 5' RACE reads using MiXCR and keeps one entry per CDR3 protein. Of around 800,000 distinct CDR3 sequences in the sample, 40% to 65% were seen once. The sample taken for sequencing was blood. These receptors were obtained from a man older than 75 in good health.

The CDR3, as DNA: TGTGCCAGCAGTGATGGACTAGCGGCCACAGATACGCAGTATTTT. This encodes CASSDGLAATDTQYF. This rearrangement joins TRBV2 to TRBJ2-3, with 10 bases identical to TRBD2. V shed 3 bases, J shed 2 bases, and the junction held 2 bases outside the gene matches. Per the germline V gene, CDR1 is SNHLY and CDR2 is FYNNEI. CDR3 length equals 15 residues. Variable domain in full (rest from reference TRBV2 and TRBJ2-3): EPEVTQTPSHQVTQMGQEVILRCVPISNHLYFYWYRQILGQKVEFLVSFYNNEISEKSEIFDDQFSVERPDGSNFTLKIRSTKLEDSAMYFCASSDGLAATDTQYFGPGTRLTVL.

V and J are TRBV7-2 and TRBJ2-1; TRBD2 agrees at 13 bases. V was pared by 6 bases and J by 0 bases, with 5 bases of the junction left unmatched. The germline CDR1 and CDR2 sequences are SGHTA and FQGNSA. The CDR3 is 17 residues long. The CDR3: CASRLAGGPLSYNEQFF. CDR3 sequence (DNA): TGTGCCAGCAGACTAGCGGGAGGGCCCCTCTCCTACAATGAGCAGTTCTTC.

The chain's CDR3 is CASSPPGLAWASEQYF. CDR3 in DNA: TGCGCCAGCAGCCCGCCGGGACTAGCGTGGGCGAGTGAGCAGTACTTC. The genes are TRBV5-1 and TRBJ2-5; 10 bases fit TRBD2. Germline lookup yields CDR1 SGHRS and CDR2 YFSETQ. There are 16 residues in the CDR3. Trimming took 4 bases from V and 11 from J; bases not matched to a gene: 17.

In its sample, this clonotype was seen once. The chain uses TRBV12-3 or TRBV12-4 and TRBJ2-2; the D gene could be TRBD1 or TRBD2 (5 bases each). The CDR3 has 17 amino acids. V lost 6 bases and J 1 base, leaving 18 bases between the germline ends. The CDR3 loop reads CASSPNRGNKNTGELFF. The DNA for the CDR3 is TGTGCCAGCAGCCCTAATCGGGGCAACAAGAACACCGGGGAGCTGTTTTTT.

The chain links TRBV11-1 to TRBJ1-1, with 7 bases matching TRBD1. Germline V CDR1 and CDR2: SGHAT, FQDESV (reference sequence). The CDR3 extends over 15 amino acids. With 5 bases clipped from V and 1 base from J, the junction kept 7 bases outside the gene matches. The CDR3 is CASSPSTGSNTEAFF. The CDR3 nucleotides read TGTGCCAGCAGCCCTTCGACAGGGTCGAACACTGAAGCTTTCTTT.

The chain links TRBV6-1 to TRBJ2-7, with a tentative D call TRBD2 (5 bases). The CDR3 is 14 amino acids. CDR1 MNHNS and CDR2 SASEGT come from the germline V gene. Trimming took 6 bases from V and 0 from J, leaving 12 bases between them. CDR3 region: CASRTTLSSYEQYF. CDR3 in DNA: TGTGCCAGCAGGACTACCCTGAGCTCCTACGAGCAGTACTTC.

This clonotype was counted a few times. Written as DNA, the CDR3 is TGTGCCAGCAGCTTCCTTACGGGACCGCCCTCCTACGAGCAGTACTTC. It yields the protein CASSFLTGPPSYEQYF. V is TRBV7-6 and J is TRBJ2-7; D is possibly TRBD1 or TRBD2 (5 bases each). V was clipped by 3 bases and J by 0 bases, with 15 bases between them. The CDR3 runs to 16 residues. Looked up from germline, CDR1 is SGHVS and CDR2 is FNYEAQ. Together with reference TRBV7-6 and TRBJ2-7, the CDR3 gives the full variable domain: GAGVSQSPRYKVTKRGQDVALRCDPISGHVSLYWYRQALGQGPEFLTYFNYEAQQDKSGLPNDRFSAERPEGSISTLTIQRTEQRDSAMYRCASSFLTGPPSYEQYFGPGTRLTVT.

The J gene is TRBJ1-1, the V gene TRBV10-2; D ambiguous. This CDR3 spans 14 amino acids. Trimming cost V 3 bases and J 7 bases, with 15 bases left between them. Germline-derived CDR1 and CDR2 are WSHSY and SAAADI. CDR3 bases: TGCGCCAGCAGTGATCTGCGGAGGGAGGGTGAAGCTTTCTTT. It yields the protein CASSDLRREGEAFF.

Remarks on this clonotype: An end of the junction does not agree with germline; a read error may underlie this. The V and J genes are TRBV7-2 and TRBJ2-7; TRBD2 matches at 14 bases. This CDR3 spans 18 amino acids. CDR1 is SGHTA, CDR2 FQGNSA, per germline. CDR3 residues: CVSSLRGLAGVGSYEQYF. The CDR3 DNA reads as TGTGTCAGCAGCTTAAGGGGACTAGCGGGAGTAGGATCCTACGAGCAGTACTTC.

This rearrangement joins TRBV15 to TRBJ2-1; the D gene is possibly TRBD1 (5 bases). The CDR3 contains 16 residues. Trimming pared 0 bases from V and 2 bases from J, leaving 11 bases between. Germline lookup yields CDR1 LNHNV and CDR2 YYDKDF (reference sequence). The CDR3 sequence is CATSRDPGLTYNEQFF. The CDR3 DNA reads TGTGCCACCAGCAGAGATCCAGGGCTGACCTACAATGAGCAGTTCTTC.

The chain uses TRBV5-8 and TRBJ2-3, with 10 positions matching TRBD2. The CDR3 runs to 18 residues. Germline CDR1 SGHTS, CDR2 YDEGEE. V trimming: 4 bases; J trimming: 0 bases; junction bases outside the gene matches: 11. The CDR3 DNA follows: TGTGCCAGCAGCATTGTGGACCTTAGCGGGAGGAGCACAGATACGCAGTATTTT. Amino acids: CASSIVDLSGRSTDTQYF.

The chain uses TRBV7-2 and TRBJ2-1, with 12 bases that match TRBD2. The CDR3 totals 19 residues. Trimming cost V 7 bases and J 0 bases; bases outside gene matches: 13. Germline values: CDR1 SGHTA, CDR2 FQGNSA. CDR3 DNA sequence: TGTGCCAGCAACAAAAAACTAGCGGGAGGAACGAGCTCCTACAATGAGCAGTTCTTC. It is translated as CASNKKLAGGTSSYNEQFF.

The chain links TRBV20-1 to TRBJ2-5; 8 positions agree with TRBD2. Looked up from germline, CDR1 is DFQATT and CDR2 is SNEGSKA (reference sequence). The J segment lost 5 bases and the V segment lost 3 bases, leaving 5 bases of the junction unmatched. This CDR3 has 13 amino acids. The CDR3 nucleotides are TGCAGTGCTAGGAGCGGGGGACGGGAGACCCAGTACTTC. Encoded protein: CSARSGGRETQYF.

This chain joins TRBV6-1 and TRBJ1-5, with unresolved D. The germline CDR1 and CDR2 sequences are MNHNS and SASEGT. CDR3 length: 16 residues. V lost 4 bases and J lost 0, with 13 bases in between. The CDR3 nucleotides are TGTGCCAGCAGTGGCGGACGAGGGTATAGCAATCAGCCCCAGCATTTT. Protein product: CASSGGRGYSNQPQHF.

The chain carries TRBV27 and TRBJ1-1, with D perhaps matching TRBD1 (5 bases). CDR1 MNHEY and CDR2 SMNVEV come from the germline V gene (reference sequence). This CDR3 is built from 14 residues. V dropped 3 bases and J dropped 8 bases, with 16 bases sitting between them. In DNA, the CDR3 is TGTGCCAGCAGTTTTTACCAGGGCCTAGGGGAAGCTTTCTTT. It codes for CASSFYQGLGEAFF.

The genes are TRBV29-1 and TRBJ1-1; no firm D call. V lost 4 bases and J 5 bases, leaving 20 bases between the germline ends. The CDR3 runs 15 residues. Germline V gene sequence: CDR1 SQVTM, CDR2 ANQGSEA. CDR3 amino acids: CSVGLLLNALTEAFF. CDR3 coding DNA: TGCAGCGTTGGGCTCCTGCTGAATGCCCTGACTGAAGCTTTCTTT.

This chain links TRBV7-2 with TRBJ2-3; 14 positions match TRBD2. J lost 14 bases, V lost 4 bases, and 14 bases had no gene match. Germline V CDR1 and CDR2: SGHTA, FQGNSA. The CDR3 runs 16 residues. The CDR3 region is CASSWGLAGAYRYAYF. CDR3 DNA sequence: TGTGCCAGCAGCTGGGGACTAGCGGGGGCCTACAGATACGCGTATTTT.

The chain couples TRBV6-2 or TRBV6-3 to TRBJ2-7; TRBD2 agrees at 7 bases. This CDR3 has 12 residues. V gave up 5 bases and J gave up 10 bases; unmatched junction bases: 8. Germline V gives CDR1 MNHEY, CDR2 SVGEGT. The CDR3 protein is CASSRGRLAQYF. CDR3 DNA: TGTGCCAGCAGTCGGGGGAGACTAGCCCAGTACTTC.

As to this clonotype: An end of the junction differs from the germline gene, which may be a read error. The gene calls are TRBV6-5 and TRBJ1-2; 7 bases agree with TRBD1. The CDR3 is 14 residues long. The germline V gene encodes CDR1 MNHEY and CDR2 SVGAGI. CDR3 coding DNA: TGTACCAGCAGTTATCAGGGGGGTAACTATGGCTACACCTTC. This codes for CTSSYQGGNYGYTF.

The rearrangement uses TRBV12-3 or TRBV12-4 and TRBJ2-1; 12 bases line up with TRBD2. This CDR3 spans 16 amino acids. The V gene end was trimmed by 5 bases and the J gene end by 9 bases; junction bases not matched to a gene: 11. The CDR3 DNA reads TGTGCCAGCAGTATAACGTCTAGCGGGAGGGCTGGTGAGCAGTTCTTC. This sequence encodes CASSITSSGRAGEQFF.

The chain recombines TRBV11-2 with TRBJ1-5; the D gene is possibly TRBD1 (6 bases). The germline V gene encodes CDR1 SGHAT and CDR2 FQNNGV. The V gene lost 5 bases and the J gene lost 4 bases, with 18 bases spanning the gap. The CDR3 has 16 amino acids. The CDR3 DNA follows: TGTGCCAGCAGCCCGCGGACAGCCTCGGGGAATCAGCCCCAGCATTTT. Amino acids: CASSPRTASGNQPQHF. Combining the CDR3 with reference TRBV11-2 and TRBJ1-5 gives the whole variable domain EAGVAQSPRYKIIEKRQSVAFWCNPISGHATLYWYQQILGQGPKLLIQFQNNGVVDDSQLPKDRFSAERLKGVDSTLKIQPAKLEDSAVYLCASSPRTASGNQPQHFGDGTRLSIL.

This clonotype was picked up a small number of times. The chain is built from TRBV20-1 and TRBJ2-4; TRBD2 is a possible D gene (6 bases). The closer fit of TRBJ2-7 to the DNA end suggests the J call may be wrong. The CDR3 consists of 13 residues. Germline V lookup: CDR1 DFQATT, CDR2 SNEGSKA (reference sequence). CDR3: CSARDGRTYEQYF. DNA of the CDR3: TGCAGTGCTAGAGACGGGAGAACCTACGAGCAGTACTTC.

The J gene is TRBJ2-7, the V gene TRBV4-2; 8 bases align to TRBD2. The junction had 11 bases not matched to a gene; V was cut back by 1 base and J by 0 bases. Looked up from germline, CDR1 is LGHNA and CDR2 is YNFKEQ. There are 18 residues in the CDR3. The CDR3 reads CASSQGIPLSGNSYEQYF. The CDR3 region has the DNA TGTGCCAGCAGCCAAGGGATCCCGCTTAGCGGGAACTCCTACGAGCAGTACTTC.

The CDR3 here is CASSPTGGLRYEQYF. CDR3 DNA sequence: TGTGCCAGCAGTCCTACTGGGGGACTACGCTACGAGCAGTACTTC. J is TRBJ2-7 and V is TRBV27, with 7 bases fitting TRBD2. Germline CDR1 and CDR2: MNHEY and SMNVEV (reference sequence). V was clipped by 5 bases and J by 3 bases; unmatched bases: 10. The CDR3 runs to 15 residues.

This clonotype was seen a handful of times. The chain combines TRBV20-1 with TRBJ2-1, with TRBD2 matching over 11 bases. Germline loops: CDR1 DFQATT, CDR2 SNEGSKA (reference sequence). CDR3 length equals 14 residues. With V trimmed by 3 bases and J by 8 bases, 6 bases remained unmatched. The CDR3 reads CSASALAGGHEQFF. For the CDR3, the DNA is TGCAGTGCTAGCGCCCTAGCGGGAGGACATGAGCAGTTCTTC.

The chain uses TRBV6-5 and TRBJ2-5, with 14 bases identical to TRBD2. V lost 2 bases, J lost 4 bases, and 12 bases stayed unmatched. Germline CDR1 reads MNHEY; CDR2 reads SVGAGI. CDR3 length equals 19 residues. The CDR3 DNA reads TGTGCCAGCAGTTACACGACTAGCGGGAGGGCATTAGGGCGAGAGACCCAGTACTTC. Protein sequence: CASSYTTSGRALGRETQYF.

The CDR3 nucleotides read TGTGCCAGCAGTCAGGGGGGGACTAGCGTTGTCGAGCAGTACTTC. This sequence encodes CASSQGGTSVVEQYF. The gene calls are TRBV28 and TRBJ2-5, with TRBD2 matching 10 bases. The end of the DNA aligns better with TRBJ2-7, so the J call may be wrong. This CDR3 has 15 residues. Germline CDR1 is MDHEN and CDR2 is SYDVKM.

This clonotype appeared a few times. This chain links TRBV5-1 with TRBJ2-7, with 9 bases that match TRBD1. Losses at the gene ends were 7 bases for V and 5 bases for J; bases not matched to a gene: 7. CDR1 is SGHRS and CDR2 is YFSETQ in the germline V gene. CDR3 length equals 13 residues. CDR3: CASSTTGGNEQYF. CDR3 nucleotide sequence: TGCGCCAGCTCGACGACAGGGGGGAACGAGCAGTACTTC.

The V and J genes are TRBV2 and TRBJ1-1, with D possibly matching TRBD1 (5 bases). The CDR3 length is 14 residues. Trimming left V 9 bases short and J 0 bases short, with 14 bases between. Germline assignment: CDR1 SNHLY and CDR2 FYNNEI. The CDR3 DNA sequence: TGTGCCAGTAAAAACGGACACATGAACACTGAAGCTTTCTTT. Residues: CASKNGHMNTEAFF.